The next 8 T cell receptor beta chains were all read from a single sample in a study of cytomegalovirus exposure and HLA in healthy donors. The PCR employed 60 Vbeta primers together with 13 Jbeta primers. The data were produced by immunoSEQ multiplex PCR, yet TCRdb's version contains in-frame clones alone and is incomplete. The data show under 150,000 clones, with roughly 8.8% seen just once and roughly 6.4% held by the top ten. The sample was PBMCs. Source of these receptors: a woman in her forties in good health and CMV-seropositive.

The rearrangement links TRBV18 to TRBJ1-6, with 7 bases lining up with TRBD1. The CDR3 has 15 amino acids. In germline, CDR1 is KGHSH, CDR2 LQKENI. The junction had 5 bases not matched to a gene; V was cut back by 4 bases and J by 5 bases. CDR3 region: CASSRGQLHNSPLHF. CDR3 nucleotides: TGTGCCAGCTCACGGGGACAGCTTCATAATTCACCCCTCCACTTT. Supplemented by reference TRBV18 and TRBJ1-6, the full variable domain reads NAGVMQNPRHLVRRRGQEARLRCSPMKGHSHVYWYRQLPEEGLKFMVYLQKENIIDESGMPKERFSAEFPKEGPSILRIQQVVRGDSAAYFCASSRGQLHNSPLHFGNGTRLTVT.

The chain is built from TRBV7-9 and TRBJ1-1; no clear D. CDR1 SEHNR and CDR2 FQNEAQ come from the germline V gene (reference sequence). V dropped 8 bases and J dropped 0 bases, with 13 bases sitting between them. The CDR3 has 14 amino acids. This CDR3 is CASAEGDLNTEAFF. CDR3 nucleotides: TGTGCCAGCGCCGAGGGAGATCTGAACACTGAAGCTTTCTTT.

The chain couples TRBV18 to TRBJ2-3, with no clear D. CDR1 and CDR2 from the germline V gene are KGHSH and LQKENI. The CDR3 is made up of 15 amino acids. Trimming removed 1 base at V and 1 base at J, with 9 bases between. The CDR3 sequence is CASSPLQARTDTQYF. The CDR3 bases are TGTGCCAGCTCACCACTCCAGGCCCGCACAGATACGCAGTATTTT.

This clone has more than one count but fewer than ten. This chain connects TRBV5-1 to TRBJ2-5; 8 positions agree with TRBD2. CDR1 is SGHRS, CDR2 YFSETQ, per germline. V trimming: 2 bases; J trimming: 5 bases; junction bases outside the gene matches: 5. The CDR3 spans 14 residues. The CDR3 protein is CASSFGTSKETQYF. The CDR3 DNA follows: TGCGCCAGCAGCTTCGGGACTAGTAAGGAGACCCAGTACTTC.

The chain recombines TRBV7-3 with TRBJ2-3; D is undetermined. The V gene lost 5 bases and the J gene lost 9 bases, with 15 bases spanning the gap. This CDR3 spans 13 amino acids. Germline-derived CDR1 and CDR2 are SGHTA and FQGTGA. The CDR3 DNA reads TGTGCCAGCAGCCCACAGACCGGTCTAACGCAGTATTTT. Protein product: CASSPQTGLTQYF.

This clone was seen a few times. V usage is TRBV6-1 and J usage is TRBJ1-4, with TRBD1 matching over 8 bases. The ends lost 3 bases at V and 10 bases at J; junction bases unmatched: 7. The CDR3 is 14 residues long. Germline lookup yields CDR1 MNHNS and CDR2 SASEGT. CDR3 in DNA: TGTGCCAGCAGTGACGCAGGGGGCAGTTCAAAACTGTTTTTT. Translating gives CASSDAGGSSKLFF.

This clone has a handful of counts. This sequence joins TRBV6-1 and TRBJ1-2, with TRBD1 matching over 7 bases. Trimming at V came to 6 bases and at J to 4 bases, leaving 11 bases not matched to a gene. CDR3 length equals 15 residues. Germline V gene data show CDR1 as MNHNS and CDR2 as SASEGT. CDR3: CASRRSGTVPYGYTF. Written as DNA, the CDR3 is TGTGCCAGCAGGAGATCCGGGACAGTACCCTATGGCTACACCTTC.

This clone has more than one count but fewer than ten. This sequence joins TRBV9 and TRBJ2-5, with D perhaps TRBD2 (6 bases). The CDR3 loop spans 14 amino acids. Trimming took off 4 bases at V and 1 base at J, with 11 bases between the two ends. Germline V lookup: CDR1 SGDLS, CDR2 YYNGEE. Here the CDR3 DNA reads TGTGCCAGCAGCTTCGGGACTCGCCAAGAGACCCAGTACTTC. Translated: CASSFGTRQETQYF.